These 8 T cell receptor beta chains were sequenced from one sample in a study of T-cell reconstitution after alpha-beta-depleted transplantation in children. Unique molecular identifiers were built into the TCRbeta library. In TCRdb, the PCR reads were re-called with MiXCR into one record per CDR3 protein. The sample yields 98,000 or so distinct CDR3 sequences, 20% to 25% seen once. Sequencing was performed on PBMCs, taken before TCRalphabeta/CD19-depleted stem cell transplant. The origin of the receptors is a boy aged 2 to 9 with acute lymphoblastic leukemia, due to receive a stem cell transplant.

The chain combines TRBV2 with TRBJ2-7; tentatively, D is TRBD2 (5 bases). V was pared by 11 bases and J by 7 bases, with 12 bases between. The CDR3 extends over 10 amino acids. Germline loops: CDR1 SNHLY, CDR2 FYNNEI. CDR3 DNA sequence: TGTGCCTGCGCGGGCGTGGAGCAGTACTTC. It translates to CACAGVEQYF.

The chain uses TRBV15 and TRBJ2-7, with unresolved D. Germline CDR1 LNHNV, CDR2 YYDKDF (reference sequence). V lost 1 base and J 7 bases, leaving 14 bases between the germline ends. The CDR3 has 14 amino acids. CDR3 sequence: CATSRVDSLGEQYF. The CDR3 nucleotides are TGTGCCACCAGCAGAGTTGACTCCTTAGGGGAGCAGTACTTC.

This clonotype has only a few counts. This chain joins TRBV4-2 and TRBJ2-7; the D is unclear. Trimming removed 2 bases from V and 6 bases from J, with 11 bases in between. This CDR3 region has 13 residues. CDR1 and CDR2 (germline): LGHNA, YNFKEQ. This chain's CDR3 is CASSQFLESEQYF. The CDR3 nucleotides read TGTGCCAGCAGCCAATTTCTAGAGAGCGAGCAGTACTTC.

The rearrangement links TRBV5-1 to TRBJ2-6; D ambiguous. The germline gives CDR1 SGHRS, CDR2 YFSETQ. This CDR3 region has 15 residues. The V end lost 6 bases, the J end lost 1 base, and 11 bases lay between the germline ends. The CDR3 sequence is CASTEDGSGANVLTF. Here the CDR3 DNA reads TGCGCCAGCACCGAGGACGGGTCTGGGGCCAACGTCCTGACTTTC.

With respect to this clonotype: A read error may account for a junction end that differs from germline. V and J are TRBV15 and TRBJ2-1; TRBD2 might be the D (6 bases). CDR1 and CDR2 from the germline V gene are LNHNV and YYDKDF (reference sequence). The CDR3 sequence is 15 residues long. The CDR3 loop is CATSRVGLSYNEQLF. In DNA, the CDR3 is TGTGCCACCAGCAGAGTAGGACTATCCTACAATGAGCAGTTATTC.

This clonotype has more than one count but fewer than ten. The gene calls are TRBV20-1 and TRBJ2-5; 7 nucleotides line up with TRBD1. Germline CDR1 is DFQATT and CDR2 is SNEGSKA (reference sequence). V was pared by 0 bases and J by 4 bases, with 8 bases of the junction left unmatched. This CDR3 contains 15 residues. Here the CDR3 reads CSARDRTGAPETQYF. In nucleotides, the CDR3 is TGCAGTGCTAGAGATCGTACAGGGGCTCCAGAGACCCAGTACTTC.

In this sample, this clonotype turned up many times. This chain joins TRBV12-3 or TRBV12-4 and TRBJ2-7, with TRBD1 matching over 9 bases. This CDR3 has 14 residues. The junction had 4 bases not matched to a gene; V was cut back by 3 bases and J by 4 bases. The CDR3 coding sequence is TGTGCCAGCAGTTTCACAGGGGGCCTTTACGAGCAGTACTTC. Translated, it gives CASSFTGGLYEQYF.

About this clonotype: Sequence at one end of the junction differs from germline and may be a read error. The chain has TRBV20-1 and TRBJ2-1; TRBD2 matches at 9 bases. The CDR3 consists of 14 residues. Per the germline V gene, CDR1 is DFQATT and CDR2 is SNEGSKA (reference sequence). CDR3 sequence: CSASWIVGTSPWIF. The CDR3 DNA reads TGCAGTGCTAGTTGGATTGTGGGGACTAGCCCTTGGATCTTC.